This T cell receptor beta chain was sequenced in a study of blood T cells in healthy people across ages. General study points: Reliance upon unsorted PBMCs precluded definitive naive versus antigen-experienced comparison. Older age coincided with a roughly linear decline in TCR beta diversity per million T cells. A strong correlation was seen between TCR beta diversity and naive T cell percentage.

Points on this clonotype: What it binds is unknown.

The second PCR ran roughly 7 to 12 cycles with a sample-barcoded 5' primer and J-beta primers. Every sample produced at least 2.5 million CDR3-containing paired-end reads. TCRdb fed the 5' RACE reads into MiXCR, producing one record per CDR3 protein. The data hold 1.5 million to 2 million distinct CDR3 sequences, with just under 50% observed a single time. The CDR3 has 18 residues. The germline V gene encodes CDR1 MGHRA and CDR2 YSYEKL. V lost 1 base to trimming and J lost 11 bases, with 29 bases between them. The chain joins TRBV4-1 to TRBJ2-5; unclear D gene. The receptor was isolated from a woman between 40 and 50 years old in good health. Sequencing used blood. The CDR3 region has the DNA TGCGCCAGCAGCCAAGTTCCCTCGAATGACGGGTTCTACAATGAGCAGTACTTC. This sequence encodes CASSQVPSNDGFYNEQYF.